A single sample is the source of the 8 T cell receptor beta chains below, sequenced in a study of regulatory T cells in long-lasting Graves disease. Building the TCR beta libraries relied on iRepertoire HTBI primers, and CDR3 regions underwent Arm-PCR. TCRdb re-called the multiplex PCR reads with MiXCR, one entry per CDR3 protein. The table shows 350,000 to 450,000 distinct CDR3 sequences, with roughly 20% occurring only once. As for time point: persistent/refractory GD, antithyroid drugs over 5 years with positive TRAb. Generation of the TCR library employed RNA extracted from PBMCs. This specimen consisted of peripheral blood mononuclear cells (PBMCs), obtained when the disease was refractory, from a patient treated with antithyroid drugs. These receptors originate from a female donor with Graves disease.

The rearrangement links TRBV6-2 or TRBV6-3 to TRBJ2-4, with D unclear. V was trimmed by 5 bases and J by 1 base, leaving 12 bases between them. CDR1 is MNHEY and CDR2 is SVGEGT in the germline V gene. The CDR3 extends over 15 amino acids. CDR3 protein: CASSEFNLAKNIQYF. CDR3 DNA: TGTGCCAGCAGTGAATTCAATTTGGCCAAAAACATTCAGTACTTC.

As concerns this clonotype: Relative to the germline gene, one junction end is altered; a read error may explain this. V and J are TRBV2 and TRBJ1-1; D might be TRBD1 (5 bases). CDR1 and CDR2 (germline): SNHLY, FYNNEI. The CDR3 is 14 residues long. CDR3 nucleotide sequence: TGTGCCAGCAGTGTGGGGCAGCAGAACACTGAAGCTCTCTTT. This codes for CASSVGQQNTEALF.

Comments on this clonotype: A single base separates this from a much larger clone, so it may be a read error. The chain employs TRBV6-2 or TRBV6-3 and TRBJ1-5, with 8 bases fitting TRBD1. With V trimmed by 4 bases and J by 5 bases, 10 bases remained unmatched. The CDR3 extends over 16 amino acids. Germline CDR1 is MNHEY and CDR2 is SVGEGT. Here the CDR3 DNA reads TGTGCCAGCAGTTTGACGACAGGGGTGGGTGATCAGCCCCAGCATTTT. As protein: CASSLTTGVGDQPQHF.

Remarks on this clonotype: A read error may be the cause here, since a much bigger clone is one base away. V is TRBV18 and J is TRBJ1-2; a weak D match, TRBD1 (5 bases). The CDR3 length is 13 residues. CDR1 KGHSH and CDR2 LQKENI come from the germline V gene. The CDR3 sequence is CAGSPKEGYGYTF. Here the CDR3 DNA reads TGTGCCGGCTCACCAAAGGAGGGGTATGGCTACACCTTC. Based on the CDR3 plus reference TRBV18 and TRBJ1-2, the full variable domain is NAGVMQNPRHLVRRRGQEARLRCSPMKGHSHVYWYRQLPEEGLKFMVYLQKENIIDESGMPKERFSAEFPKEGPSILRIQQVVRGDSAAYFCAGSPKEGYGYTFGSGTRLTVV.

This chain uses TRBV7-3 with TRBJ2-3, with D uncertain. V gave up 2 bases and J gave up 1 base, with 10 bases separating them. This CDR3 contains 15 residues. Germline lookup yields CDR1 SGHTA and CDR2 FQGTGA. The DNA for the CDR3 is TGTGCCAGCAGCTTACTACCGACGGGCACAGATACGCAGTATTTT. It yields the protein CASSLLPTGTDTQYF.

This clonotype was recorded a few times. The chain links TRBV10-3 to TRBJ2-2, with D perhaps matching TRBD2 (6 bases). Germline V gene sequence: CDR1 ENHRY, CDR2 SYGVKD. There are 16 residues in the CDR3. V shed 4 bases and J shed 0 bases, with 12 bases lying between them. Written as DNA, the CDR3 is TGTGCCATCAGTGTTGCGGGGACCGCGAACACCGGGGAGCTGTTTTTT. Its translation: CAISVAGTANTGELFF.

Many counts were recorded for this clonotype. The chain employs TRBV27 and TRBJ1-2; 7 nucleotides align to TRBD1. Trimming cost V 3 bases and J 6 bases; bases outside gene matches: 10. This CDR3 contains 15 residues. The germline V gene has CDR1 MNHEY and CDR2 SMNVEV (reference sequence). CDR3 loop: CASSFVGRGWHGYTF. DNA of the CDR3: TGTGCCAGCAGTTTCGTCGGCAGGGGGTGGCATGGCTACACCTTC.

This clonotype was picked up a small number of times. In nucleotides, the CDR3 is TGTGCCAGTAGCCCCCTATCGTCTCTTGGAGCTTTCTTT. The encoded protein is CASSPLSSLGAFF. V and J are TRBV19 and TRBJ1-1; the D is unclear. The CDR3 covers 13 residues. V dropped 6 bases and J dropped 10 bases, with 18 bases sitting between them. The germline V gene encodes CDR1 LNHDA and CDR2 SQIVND (reference sequence).